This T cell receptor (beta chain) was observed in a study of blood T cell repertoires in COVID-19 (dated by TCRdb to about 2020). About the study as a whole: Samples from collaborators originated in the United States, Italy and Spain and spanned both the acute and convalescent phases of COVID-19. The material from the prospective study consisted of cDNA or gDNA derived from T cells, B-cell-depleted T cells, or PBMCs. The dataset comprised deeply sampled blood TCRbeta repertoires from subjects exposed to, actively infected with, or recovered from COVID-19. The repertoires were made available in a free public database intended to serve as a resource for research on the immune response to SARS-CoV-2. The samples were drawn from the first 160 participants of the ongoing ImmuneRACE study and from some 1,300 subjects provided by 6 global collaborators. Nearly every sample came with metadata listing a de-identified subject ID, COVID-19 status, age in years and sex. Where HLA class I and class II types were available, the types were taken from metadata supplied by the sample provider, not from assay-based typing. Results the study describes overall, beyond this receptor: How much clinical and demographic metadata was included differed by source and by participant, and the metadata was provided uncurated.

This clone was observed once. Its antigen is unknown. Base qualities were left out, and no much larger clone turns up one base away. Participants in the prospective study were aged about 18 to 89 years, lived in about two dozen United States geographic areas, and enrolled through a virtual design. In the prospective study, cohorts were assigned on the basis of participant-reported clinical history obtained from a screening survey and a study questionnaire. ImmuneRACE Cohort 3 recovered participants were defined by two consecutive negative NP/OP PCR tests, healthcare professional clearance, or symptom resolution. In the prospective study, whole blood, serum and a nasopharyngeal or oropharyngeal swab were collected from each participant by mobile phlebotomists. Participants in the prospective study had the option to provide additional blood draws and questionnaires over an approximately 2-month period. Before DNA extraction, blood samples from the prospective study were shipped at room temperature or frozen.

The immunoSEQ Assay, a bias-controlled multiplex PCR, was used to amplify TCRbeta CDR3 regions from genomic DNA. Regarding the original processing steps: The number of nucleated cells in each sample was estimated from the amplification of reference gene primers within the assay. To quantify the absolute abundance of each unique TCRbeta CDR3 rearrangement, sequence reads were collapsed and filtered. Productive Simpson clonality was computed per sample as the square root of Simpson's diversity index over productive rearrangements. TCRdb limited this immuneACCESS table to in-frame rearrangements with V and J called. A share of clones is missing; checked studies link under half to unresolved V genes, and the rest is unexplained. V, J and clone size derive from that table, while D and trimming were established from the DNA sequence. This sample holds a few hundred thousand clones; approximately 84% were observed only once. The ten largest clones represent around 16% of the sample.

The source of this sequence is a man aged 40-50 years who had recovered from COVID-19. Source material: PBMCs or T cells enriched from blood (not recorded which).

In nucleotides, the sequence is TGCGCCAGCAGCCAAGATAGAACAGTGAACTATGGCTACACCTTC. It codes for CASSQDRTVNYGYTF. The sequence joins TRBV4-1 to TRBJ1-2; the D gene is unclear. According to the germline V gene, CDR1 reads MGHRA and CDR2 reads YSYEKL. Measured from the cysteine to the phenylalanine, the CDR3 is 15 residues long. Of the read, only the CDR3 DNA is kept; its 45 bases are in frame from base 1. The junction carries 10 bases between V and J, which are trimmed by 0 bases and 2 bases respectively.